The T cell receptor (beta chain) under discussion was sequenced for a study of human T cells and chemical hapten exposure. The CDR3 loop spans 13 amino acids. V was cut by 5 bases and J by 4 bases, with 11 bases left in between. In the case of this clonotype: Its antigen is not identified.

Findings and limits, study-wide: Donors' alopecia may make their immune response differ from healthy people's.

TCRdb processed the RACE reads anew with MiXCR; each CDR3 protein has one entry. This sample has some 96,000 distinct CDR3 sequences, with less than 35% found just once. The sample's time point: patch test 3, about 24 weeks after DPC sensitization. Documented treatment: therapeutic diphenylcyclopropenone sensitization with weekly scalp DPC. This rearrangement joins TRBV12-3 or TRBV12-4 to TRBJ2-5, with D possibly being TRBD1 (6 bases). The source was whole blood, collected in connection with sensitization to the hapten diphenylcyclopropenone (DPC). This clonotype was sampled from a man in his forties or fifties with alopecia areata. Some clones in this sample may be carry-over from other donors' samples. In DNA form, the CDR3 reads TGTGCCAGCAGTAAGGACAGTTCAGAGACCCAGTACTTC. Amino acid sequence: CASSKDSSETQYF.